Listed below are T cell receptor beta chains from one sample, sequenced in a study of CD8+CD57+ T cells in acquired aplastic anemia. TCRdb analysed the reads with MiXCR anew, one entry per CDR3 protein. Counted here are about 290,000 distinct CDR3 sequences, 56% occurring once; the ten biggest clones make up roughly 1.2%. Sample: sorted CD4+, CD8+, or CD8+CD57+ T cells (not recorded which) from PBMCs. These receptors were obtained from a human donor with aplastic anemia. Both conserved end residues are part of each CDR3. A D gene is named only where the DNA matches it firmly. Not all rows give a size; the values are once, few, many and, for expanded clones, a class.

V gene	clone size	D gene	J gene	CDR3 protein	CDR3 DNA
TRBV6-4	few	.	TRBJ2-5	CASSDSEGGQETQYF	TGTGCCAGCAGTGACTCCGAAGGGGGGCAAGAGACCCAGTACTTC
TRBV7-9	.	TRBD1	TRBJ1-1	CASSKIRTGNTEAFF	TGTGCCAGCAGCAAAATAAGGACAGGGAACACTGAAGCTTTCTTT
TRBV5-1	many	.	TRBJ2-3	CASSLGLDTQYF	TGCGCCAGCAGCTTGGGACTGGATACGCAGTATTTT
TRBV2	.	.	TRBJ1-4	CASSEVDTGTNEKLFF	TGTGCCAGCAGTGAAGTGGACACCGGGACTAATGAAAAACTGTTTTTT
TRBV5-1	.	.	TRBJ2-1	CASTAGQFNEQFF	TGTGCCAGCACTGCGGGACAGTTCAATGAGCAGTTCTTC
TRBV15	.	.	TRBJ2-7	CATSRGDEVFYEQYF	TGTGCCACCAGCAGAGGAGACGAAGTATTCTACGAGCAGTACTTC
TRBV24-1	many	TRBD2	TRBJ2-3	CATSEPIAGGTDTQYF	TGTGCCACCAGTGAACCTATAGCGGGGGGAACAGATACGCAGTATTTT
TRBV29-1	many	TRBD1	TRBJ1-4	CSAKTGSDEKLFF	TGCAGCGCCAAGACAGGGTCGGATGAAAAACTGTTTTTT
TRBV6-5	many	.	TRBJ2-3	CASSYSSRADTQYF	TGTGCCAGCAGTTATTCTAGCAGGGCAGATACGCAGTATTTT
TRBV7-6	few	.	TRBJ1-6	CASSPEPRVDSPLHF	TGTGCCAGCAGCCCGGAGCCCCGGGTGGATTCACCCCTCCACTTT
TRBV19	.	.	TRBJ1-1	CATSWGEVNTEAFF	TGTGCCACCAGTTGGGGGGAAGTGAACACTGAAGCTTTCTTT
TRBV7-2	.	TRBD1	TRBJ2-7	CASSLGPGQRAYEQYF	TGTGCCAGCAGCTTAGGTCCGGGACAGAGGGCCTACGAGCAGTACTTC
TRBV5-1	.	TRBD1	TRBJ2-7	CASRSGQGSYEQYF	TGCGCCAGCAGGTCAGGACAGGGAAGCTACGAGCAGTACTTC
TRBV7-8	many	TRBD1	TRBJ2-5	CASSLARTGRETQYF	TGTGCCAGCAGCTTAGCCCGGACAGGGAGAGAGACCCAGTACTTC
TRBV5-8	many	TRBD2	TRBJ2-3	CASSSRLAGDTQYF	TGTGCCAGCAGCTCGAGACTAGCTGGAGATACGCAGTATTTT
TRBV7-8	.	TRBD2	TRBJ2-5	CASSCQCQGTLKLSSGGETQYF	TGTGCCAGCAGCTGTCAGTGCCAGGGGACGCTGAAGCTTTCTAGCGGGGGTGAGACCCAGTACTTC
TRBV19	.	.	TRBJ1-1	CASGYLRQMNTEAFF	TGTGCCAGTGGGTACCTCAGACAGATGAACACTGAAGCTTTCTTT
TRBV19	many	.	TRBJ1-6	CARHARSYYNSPLHF	TGTGCCAGACATGCCCGAAGTTACTATAATTCACCCCTCCACTTT
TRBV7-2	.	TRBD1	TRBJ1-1	CASRVGGQATEAFF	TGTGCCAGCAGGGTCGGCGGACAGGCCACTGAAGCTTTCTTT